Listed here are 8 T cell receptor beta chains from one sample, sequenced in a study of blood T cell repertoires in COVID-19. Measured with immunoSEQ multiplex PCR; TCRdb has only the in-frame clones, and not every one. The repertoire holds 62,000 or so clones, around 90% seen once, with approximately 4.3% in the top ten. The sample consisted of peripheral blood. The receptors here all came from a human donor in a cohort sampled during active COVID-19.

V usage is TRBV19 and J usage is TRBJ2-7, with 13 positions matching TRBD2. V was pared by 6 bases and J by 7 bases, with 9 bases of the junction left unmatched. Germline V gene data show CDR1 as LNHDA and CDR2 as SQIVND (reference sequence). The CDR3 has 15 amino acids. CDR3 residues: CASRPGLAGNGEQYF. CDR3 in DNA: TGTGCCAGTAGGCCGGGACTAGCGGGGAATGGTGAGCAGTACTTC.

This chain joins TRBV7-6 and TRBJ1-5, with D possibly being TRBD1 (5 bases). V was trimmed by 5 bases and J by 1 base, leaving 12 bases between them. From germline, CDR1 is SGHVS and CDR2 FNYEAQ. The length of the CDR3 is 15 residues. Here the CDR3 reads CASSAGTHSNQPQHF. The DNA for the CDR3 is TGTGCCAGCAGCGCGGGGACCCACAGCAATCAGCCCCAGCATTTT.

This chain connects TRBV7-2 to TRBJ1-2; 8 nucleotides match TRBD1. Looked up from germline, CDR1 is SGHTA and CDR2 is FQGNSA. The ends lost 4 bases at V and 7 bases at J; junction bases unmatched: 17. The CDR3 has 17 amino acids. CDR3 sequence reads: CASSSEPGQAQRGGYTF. The CDR3 nucleotides are TGTGCCAGCAGCTCTGAACCGGGACAGGCTCAAAGGGGTGGCTACACCTTC.

The chain uses TRBV3-1 (or the pseudogene TRBV3-2) and TRBJ1-3; D remains ambiguous. Germline-derived CDR1 and CDR2 are LGHDT and YNNKEL (reference sequence). Trimming removed 8 bases at V and 0 bases at J, with 5 bases between. This CDR3 spans 12 amino acids. The CDR3 sequence is CASESSGNTIYF. As DNA, the CDR3 is TGTGCCAGCGAGAGCTCTGGAAACACCATATATTTT.

This chain links TRBV18 with TRBJ2-5; perhaps TRBD2 as D (6 bases). Germline CDR1 and CDR2: KGHSH and LQKENI. V was pared by 5 bases and J by 4 bases, with 11 bases between. The CDR3 length is 13 residues. DNA for the CDR3: TGTGCCAGCTCATCCCGGCGGGGAGAGACCCAGTACTTC. Translation: CASSSRRGETQYF.

J is TRBJ1-5 and V is TRBV21-1; TRBD1 is the table's D call and was not checked against the DNA. TRBV21-1 is classified as a pseudogene. This CDR3 region has 16 residues. The CDR3 loop reads CASSKPTRVDNQPQHF. The CDR3 DNA reads as TGTGCCAGCAGCAAACCAACCAGGGTGGACAATCAGCCCCAGCATTTT.

Only one count was recorded for this clone. V usage is TRBV5-1 and J usage is TRBJ2-2; possible D gene TRBD1, 7 bases. The CDR3 runs to 16 residues. The germline V gene has CDR1 SGHRS and CDR2 YFSETQ. Deletions cut 4 bases from V and 2 bases from J, with 15 bases between. The CDR3 sequence: CASSLGGGVNTGELFF. The DNA of the CDR3 is TGCGCCAGCAGCCTCGGAGGGGGCGTAAACACCGGGGAGCTGTTTTTT.

The rearrangement uses TRBV12-3 or TRBV12-4 and TRBJ2-7, with 8 bases that match TRBD1. The CDR3 totals 13 residues. V shed 1 base and J 4 bases; nucleotides not matched to a gene: 0. In nucleotides, the CDR3 is TGTGCCAGCAGTTTAGGACAGGGGTACGAGCAGTACTTC. Translated: CASSLGQGYEQYF.